Below, 25 T cell receptor beta chains from the same sample are listed, as sequenced in a study of T cell responses to AZD1222 COVID-19 vaccine. Produced via immunoSEQ multiplex PCR; TCRdb's table is partial and in-frame only. The sample has roughly 150,000 clones, about 93% seen once. Sequenced here: peripheral blood, sampled on day 0 of AZD1222 vaccination. These receptors all stem from an adult in good health.

The CDR3 region has the DNA TGTGCCAGCAGCAAAGGTCGTAGGAGACAGGGCCCCACAGATACGCAGTATTTT. Protein sequence: CASSKGRRRQGPTDTQYF. The chain recombines TRBV21-1 with TRBJ2-3; no DNA check was done on the table's D call, TRBD1. TRBV21-1 is marked as a pseudogene. The CDR3 totals 18 residues.

This chain connects TRBV6-5 to TRBJ1-3; D is possibly TRBD1 (5 bases). Trimming took 6 bases from V and 2 from J, leaving 11 bases between them. Germline V gene sequence: CDR1 MNHEY, CDR2 SVGAGI. CDR3 length: 14 residues. Here the CDR3 DNA reads TGTGCCAGCAGCCCCGGGACTCCTGGAAACACCATATATTTT. This encodes CASSPGTPGNTIYF.

The V gene is TRBV11-2, the J gene TRBJ2-5; 9 positions agree with TRBD1. CDR1 is SGHAT and CDR2 is FQNNGV in the germline V gene. CDR3 length: 14 amino acids. J was trimmed by 7 bases and V by 1 base; bases with no gene match: 4. This chain's CDR3 is CASSLGDREGTQYF. The CDR3 DNA reads TGTGCCAGCAGCTTAGGGGACAGGGAGGGGACCCAGTACTTC.

This chain uses TRBV29-1 with TRBJ1-2, with 9 bases aligning to TRBD1. This CDR3 contains 14 residues. V was pared by 7 bases and J by 3 bases, with 9 bases of the junction left unmatched. CDR1 SQVTM and CDR2 ANQGSEA come from the germline V gene. The CDR3 sequence: CSAHWTGAHYGYTF. The CDR3 DNA follows: TGCAGCGCCCACTGGACAGGGGCGCACTATGGCTACACCTTC.

This rearrangement joins TRBV5-6 to TRBJ1-6, with a tentative D call TRBD1 (5 bases). Germline CDR1 is SGHDT and CDR2 is YYEEEE. Trimming cost V 6 bases and J 6 bases, with 19 bases left between them. This CDR3 comprises 16 residues. CDR3 amino acids: CASNRDRDGLNSPLHF. Written as DNA, the CDR3 is TGTGCCAGCAACCGAGACAGAGACGGCCTTAATTCACCCCTCCACTTT.

The chain employs TRBV5-4 and TRBJ2-3, with 10 bases lining up with TRBD1. The CDR3 covers 18 residues. V shed 3 bases, J shed 4 bases, and the junction held 14 bases outside the gene matches. Per the germline V gene, CDR1 is SGHNT and CDR2 is YYREEE (reference sequence). The DNA for the CDR3 is TGTGCCAGCAGCTGGGGACAGGGGTCAAGTTTCATCGCAGATACGCAGTATTTT. It encodes CASSWGQGSSFIADTQYF.

The chain has TRBV28 and TRBJ2-3; possible D gene TRBD2, 7 bases. This CDR3 region has 16 residues. Germline CDR1 and CDR2: MDHEN and SYDVKM. Trimming pared 4 bases from V and 1 base from J, leaving 15 bases between. The CDR3 spells CASSSRGADRTDTQYF. Here the CDR3 DNA reads TGTGCCAGCAGTTCCCGGGGGGCCGATCGCACAGATACGCAGTATTTT.

The chain is built from TRBV14 and TRBJ1-3, with D possibly matching TRBD1 (6 bases). The germline V and J ends were trimmed by 4 bases and 2 bases, with 9 bases remaining between them. CDR1 and CDR2 from the germline V gene are SGHDN and FVKESK. This CDR3 has 14 amino acids. CDR3 in amino acids: CASSPRTAGNTIYF. CDR3 bases: TGTGCCAGCAGCCCAAGGACAGCTGGAAACACCATATATTTT.

A word on this clone: Other DNA sequences in the sample encode the same CDR3. This chain connects TRBV2 to TRBJ1-5; the D is unclear. Germline lookup yields CDR1 SNHLY and CDR2 FYNNEI. V lost 4 bases to trimming and J lost 1 base, with 2 bases between them. This CDR3 region has 12 residues. The CDR3 region has the DNA TGTGCCAGCAGTGTCAGCAATCAGCCCCAGCATTTT. Translation: CASSVSNQPQHF.

The chain joins TRBV30 to TRBJ1-1; tentatively, D is TRBD1 (6 bases). The CDR3 covers 13 residues. Trimming took 3 bases from V and 3 from J, leaving 11 bases between them. Germline V gives CDR1 GTSNPN, CDR2 SVGIG (reference sequence). The CDR3 DNA reads TGTGCCTGGAGCGCCACAGGGTACACTGAAGCTTTCTTT. The encoded protein is CAWSATGYTEAFF. Complete variable domain (other parts from reference TRBV30 and TRBJ1-1): SQTIHQWPATLVQPVGSPLSLECTVEGTSNPNLYWYRQAAGRGLQLLFYSVGIGQISSEVPQNLSASRPQDRQFILSSKKLLLSDSGFYLCAWSATGYTEAFFGQGTRLTVV.

The rearrangement joins TRBV3-1 (or the pseudogene TRBV3-2) to TRBJ2-7, with TRBD1 identical over 9 bases. Germline V gene data show CDR1 as LGHDT and CDR2 as YNNKEL (reference sequence). V was clipped by 4 bases and J by 6 bases; unmatched bases: 4. The CDR3 has 13 residues. The CDR3 here is CASSLGTGFEQYF. DNA for the CDR3: TGTGCCAGCAGCCTGGGGACAGGGTTCGAGCAGTACTTC.

The rearrangement uses TRBV19 and TRBJ2-2, with D tentatively TRBD1 (5 bases). CDR1 is LNHDA and CDR2 is SQIVND in the germline V gene (reference sequence). V was clipped by 6 bases and J by 1 base, with 6 bases between them. The length of the CDR3 is 13 residues. CDR3 protein: CASRQENTGELFF. In DNA form, the CDR3 reads TGTGCCAGTAGACAGGAGAACACCGGGGAGCTGTTTTTT.

This clone was found a few times. The rearrangement joins TRBV6-2 or TRBV6-3 to TRBJ1-2; possibly TRBD1 for D (5 bases). V lost 5 bases and J lost 6, with 10 bases in between. The CDR3 has 12 amino acids. The germline V gene has CDR1 MNHEY and CDR2 SVGEGT. CDR3 coding DNA: TGTGCCAGCAGTGCAGGGAGCAATGGCTACACCTTC. Protein product: CASSAGSNGYTF.

Comments on this clone: Other DNA sequences in the sample encode the same CDR3. V usage is TRBV6-5 and J usage is TRBJ1-1; possibly TRBD1 for D (5 bases). Germline V gene data show CDR1 as MNHEY and CDR2 as SVGAGI. V gave up 2 bases and J gave up 5 bases, with 15 bases separating them. This CDR3 spans 15 amino acids. The CDR3 DNA follows: TGTGCCAGCAGTTACGGAGTTGGGGGAGGAACTGAAGCTTTCTTT. This sequence encodes CASSYGVGGGTEAFF.

The chain carries TRBV29-1 and TRBJ2-7, with no clear D. Germline CDR1 SQVTM, CDR2 ANQGSEA. Deletions cut 3 bases from V and 2 bases from J, with 11 bases between. The CDR3 totals 13 residues. In DNA, the CDR3 is TGCAGCGTTGAGTCTCTGGGGACCTACGAGCAGTACTTC. Translated: CSVESLGTYEQYF.

The gene calls are TRBV7-2 and TRBJ2-3; tentative D call: TRBD1 (5 bases). V shed 5 bases and J shed 3 bases, with 12 bases lying between them. The germline gives CDR1 SGHTA, CDR2 FQGNSA. This CDR3 comprises 14 residues. The CDR3 coding sequence is TGTGCCAGCAGCCTCAGACAGACAACAGATACGCAGTATTTT. It translates to CASSLRQTTDTQYF.

A single count supports this clone. The chain recombines TRBV4-2 with TRBJ1-4; no firm D call. The germline gives CDR1 LGHNA, CDR2 YNFKEQ. There are 13 residues in the CDR3. V lost 0 bases and J lost 10, with 9 bases in between. CDR3 in amino acids: CASSQDIGRKLFF. CDR3 sequence (DNA): TGTGCCAGCAGCCAAGATATAGGAAGAAAACTGTTTTTT.

This chain links TRBV6-5 with TRBJ1-1, with D maybe TRBD1 (6 bases). The CDR3 has 14 amino acids. Germline CDR1 is MNHEY and CDR2 is SVGAGI. Trimming pared 7 bases from V and 4 bases from J, leaving 16 bases between. DNA for the CDR3: TGTGCCAGCACCAGCGCAATACAGGGCACTGAAGCTTTCTTT. Its protein is CASTSAIQGTEAFF.

CDR3 sequence: CASSFGGNTEAFF. The CDR3 DNA follows: TGTGCCAGCAGCTTCGGGGGGAACACTGAAGCTTTCTTT. V and J are TRBV11-3 and TRBJ1-1; TRBD1 is a possible D gene (5 bases). This CDR3 is built from 13 residues. CDR1 and CDR2 (germline): SGHNT, YENEEA. V lost 3 bases and J lost 1, with 6 bases in between. The full variable domain, with the rest looked up from reference TRBV11-3 and TRBJ1-1, is EAGVVQSPRYKIIEKKQPVAFWCNPISGHNTLYWYLQNLGQGPELLIRYENEEAVDDSQLPKDRFSAERLKGVDSTLKIQPAELGDSAVYLCASSFGGNTEAFFGQGTRLTVV.

This sequence joins TRBV4-1 and TRBJ1-5; D call uncertain. This CDR3 contains 16 residues. V gave up 1 base and J gave up 0 bases, with 10 bases separating them. Germline CDR1 and CDR2: MGHRA and YSYEKL. The CDR3 DNA is TGCGCCAGCAGCCAAGCACAAGGAAATAGCAATCAGCCCCAGCATTTT. It codes for CASSQAQGNSNQPQHF.

This clone was observed a handful of times. This chain links TRBV29-1 with TRBJ1-2, with D uncertain. Germline loops: CDR1 SQVTM, CDR2 ANQGSEA. This CDR3 spans 14 amino acids. V gave up 3 bases and J gave up 2 bases, with 13 bases separating them. CDR3 sequence: CSVEPPLENYGYTF. In DNA, the CDR3 is TGCAGCGTTGAGCCCCCCCTGGAAAACTATGGCTACACCTTC.

This sequence joins TRBV28 and TRBJ2-1; 9 bases fit TRBD1. The length of the CDR3 is 15 residues. J lost 2 bases, V lost 2 bases, and 1 base had no gene match. Germline V gene data show CDR1 as MDHEN and CDR2 as SYDVKM. Written as DNA, the CDR3 is TGTGCCAGCAGTTTAGGGACAGGGCCCTACAATGAGCAGTTCTTC. It specifies CASSLGTGPYNEQFF.

This chain links TRBV27 with TRBJ1-1, with 12 bases fitting TRBD1. The CDR3 is 16 residues long. The V gene end was trimmed by 7 bases and the J gene end by 1 base; junction bases not matched to a gene: 7. Germline V gives CDR1 MNHEY, CDR2 SMNVEV (reference sequence). The CDR3 sequence is CASKVPGQGANTEAFF. The CDR3 DNA is TGTGCCAGCAAAGTTCCGGGACAGGGGGCGAACACTGAAGCTTTCTTT.

This clone showed up just once. This chain joins TRBV7-9 and TRBJ2-7; 8 nucleotides agree with TRBD1. With V trimmed by 5 bases and J by 4 bases, 16 bases remained unmatched. Germline assignment: CDR1 SEHNR and CDR2 FQNEAQ (reference sequence). This CDR3 is built from 17 residues. CDR3 DNA: TGTGCCAGCAGCCATTTTTATTTAGACAGGGGATATTACGAGCAGTACTTC. It translates to CASSHFYLDRGYYEQYF.

The chain joins TRBV19 to TRBJ1-6, with TRBD1 identical over 7 bases. With 9 bases clipped from V and 5 bases from J, the junction kept 1 base outside the gene matches. This CDR3 is 12 amino acids long. Germline values: CDR1 LNHDA, CDR2 SQIVND (reference sequence). In nucleotides, the CDR3 is TGTGCCAGCAGGGGGAATAATTCACCCCTCCACTTT. Its protein is CASRGNNSPLHF.